This passage covers 18 T cell receptor beta chains from one sample sequenced in a study of T-cell memory formation after mild COVID-19. TCRdb independently ran MiXCR on the 5' RACE reads; one entry per CDR3 protein. The sample holds 540,000 or so distinct CDR3 sequences, 20% seen once. Sequences were obtained from PBMCs or a T cell subset sorted from them (not recorded which). These receptors originate from an adult woman who had mild COVID-19 (a few samples of this study predate the infection). Cell type and time point are not known.

The rearrangement joins TRBV3-1 to TRBJ2-7; D uncertain. Between the trimmed V and J ends, which lost 4 bases and 3 bases, there was a span of 10 bases. CDR1 and CDR2 (germline): LGHDT, YNNKEL (reference sequence). The CDR3 consists of 13 residues. CDR3 in DNA: TGTGCCAGCAGCCCTTTGGGTCACTACGAGCAGTACTTC. Encoded protein: CASSPLGHYEQYF.

The chain is built from TRBV29-1 and TRBJ2-7; D is perhaps TRBD1 (5 bases). The CDR3 covers 13 residues. Trimming took 0 bases from V and 0 from J, leaving 6 bases between them. Germline lookup yields CDR1 SQVTM and CDR2 ANQGSEA. The DNA of the CDR3 is TGCAGCGTTGAAGACAGGGACTCCTACGAGCAGTACTTC. This encodes CSVEDRDSYEQYF.

The chain carries TRBV18 and TRBJ2-2; 10 nucleotides line up with TRBD1. Trimming at V came to 2 bases and at J to 7 bases, leaving 10 bases not matched to a gene. Germline V gene lookup returns CDR1 KGHSH and CDR2 LQKENI. CDR3 length: 17 residues. CDR3 loop: CASSPAPGTGANGELFF. The DNA for the CDR3 is TGTGCCAGCTCACCAGCCCCCGGGACAGGGGCGAACGGGGAGCTGTTTTTT.

This clonotype showed up just a few times. This chain joins TRBV7-3 and TRBJ2-3; 11 bases match TRBD1. Germline trimming cut 3 bases from V and 7 bases from J; bases unmatched to any gene: 6. This CDR3 has 15 amino acids. From germline, CDR1 is SGHTA and CDR2 FQGTGA. The CDR3 protein is CASSFGQGALYTQYF. For the CDR3, the DNA is TGTGCCAGCAGCTTCGGACAGGGGGCTTTATATACGCAGTATTTT.

The V and J genes are TRBV30 and TRBJ2-2; tentatively, D is TRBD2 (6 bases). Deletions cut 4 bases from V and 5 bases from J, with 14 bases between. This CDR3 contains 14 residues. Germline CDR1 and CDR2: GTSNPN and SVGIG (reference sequence). The chain's CDR3 is CAWNVGEATGELFF. In nucleotides, the CDR3 is TGTGCCTGGAATGTTGGGGAGGCTACCGGGGAGCTGTTTTTT.

In its sample, this clonotype was seen a few times. The chain combines TRBV4-1 with TRBJ1-5; D is unresolved. The V end lost 1 base, the J end lost 11 bases, and 9 bases lay between the germline ends. CDR1 is MGHRA and CDR2 is YSYEKL in the germline V gene. The CDR3 is 12 residues long. CDR3 sequence reads: CASSQGTGSQHF. In nucleotides, the CDR3 is TGCGCCAGCAGCCAAGGAACGGGGTCCCAGCATTTT.

The chain recombines TRBV5-4 with TRBJ2-5; 9 bases line up with TRBD2. This CDR3 region has 14 residues. The V and J ends lost 4 bases and 4 bases, in that order; junction bases with no gene match: 5. The germline V gene has CDR1 SGHNT and CDR2 YYREEE (reference sequence). CDR3 amino acids: CASSLLAGRETQYF. CDR3 sequence (DNA): TGTGCCAGCAGCCTCCTAGCGGGGAGAGAGACCCAGTACTTC.

The chain has TRBV29-1 and TRBJ1-2; D ambiguous. CDR1 and CDR2 from the germline V gene are SQVTM and ANQGSEA. The CDR3 is made up of 13 amino acids. Trimming removed 4 bases at V and 4 bases at J, with 13 bases between. CDR3 residues: CSVVPAGFYGYTF. The DNA of the CDR3 is TGCAGCGTTGTTCCCGCGGGCTTCTATGGCTACACCTTC.

This clonotype was detected a few times. The chain links TRBV24-1 to TRBJ1-1, with D perhaps TRBD1 (5 bases). CDR1 KGHDR and CDR2 SFDVKD come from the germline V gene. This CDR3 spans 15 amino acids. V was shortened by 11 bases and J by 0 bases, with 18 bases between the two germline ends. The CDR3: CANCRGKGMNTEAFF. The CDR3 DNA reads TGTGCCAACTGCCGGGGTAAGGGGATGAACACTGAAGCTTTCTTT.

This chain uses TRBV12-3 or TRBV12-4 with TRBJ2-1; 11 bases align to TRBD2. The J segment lost 7 bases and the V segment lost 5 bases, leaving 7 bases of the junction unmatched. This CDR3 comprises 15 residues. CDR3 in DNA: TGTGCCAGCAGTGGCACTAGCGGGAGCATGAATGAGCAGTTCTTC. Its protein product is CASSGTSGSMNEQFF.

This clonotype was counted a few times. The chain recombines TRBV7-9 with TRBJ2-1, with 10 bases aligning to TRBD2. Germline assignment: CDR1 SEHNR and CDR2 FQNEAQ (reference sequence). Trimming at V came to 1 base and at J to 8 bases, leaving 11 bases not matched to a gene. This CDR3 region has 17 residues. This chain's CDR3 is CASSLGVSGRALDEQFF. As DNA, the CDR3 is TGTGCCAGCAGCTTAGGGGTCAGCGGGAGGGCCTTGGATGAGCAGTTCTTC.

For this clonotype: One end of the junction is discordant with germline, which a read error may explain. The V gene is TRBV30, the J gene TRBJ2-7; D unclear. CDR3 length: 12 residues. Germline CDR1 is GTSNPN and CDR2 is SVGIG (reference sequence). The CDR3 reads CAWMGASDEQYF. The CDR3 DNA reads as TGTGCCTGGATGGGCGCCTCCGACGAGCAGTACTTC.

The genes are TRBV3-1 and TRBJ2-7, with no clear D. The CDR3 covers 14 residues. Per germline, CDR1 LGHDT and CDR2 YNNKEL (reference sequence). V lost 1 base to trimming and J lost 2 bases, with 9 bases between them. As DNA, the CDR3 is TGTGCCAGCAGCCAAGGAGACGGAACCTACGAGCAGTACTTC. Its translation: CASSQGDGTYEQYF.

This clonotype was seen only a few times. This chain connects TRBV7-9 to TRBJ2-5, with D unclear. Trimming removed 0 bases at V and 1 base at J, with 9 bases between. The CDR3 runs to 15 residues. Germline values: CDR1 SEHNR, CDR2 FQNEAQ (reference sequence). This CDR3 is CASSLAATVQETQYF. The CDR3 DNA is TGTGCCAGCAGCTTAGCGGCAACAGTCCAAGAGACCCAGTACTTC. Full variable domain (outside the CDR3, taken from reference TRBV7-9 and TRBJ2-5): DTGVSQNPRHKITKRGQNVTFRCDPISEHNRLYWYRQTLGQGPEFLTYFQNEAQLEKSRLLSDRFSAERPKGSFSTLEIQRTEQGDSAMYLCASSLAATVQETQYFGPGTRLLVL.

The table lists this clonotype with a few counts. This chain links TRBV18 with TRBJ2-2; 8 bases match TRBD2. This CDR3 has 15 residues. CDR1 KGHSH and CDR2 LQKENI come from the germline V gene. Trimming removed 7 bases from V and 2 bases from J; junction bases left unmatched: 6. CDR3 in DNA: TGTGCCAGCTATATGAGCGGGAGAAACACCGGGGAGCTGTTTTTT. Translating gives CASYMSGRNTGELFF.

This clonotype was observed a few times. The V call is TRBV11-3, the J call TRBJ1-1; TRBD1 agrees at 9 bases. The V gene's germline CDR1 is SGHNT and CDR2 YENEEA. The V segment lost 5 bases and the J segment 2 bases; nucleotides outside the gene matches: 9. The CDR3 runs 16 residues. CDR3 protein: CASSTRTGALNTEAFF. The CDR3 DNA sequence: TGTGCCAGCAGCACCCGGACAGGGGCACTCAACACTGAAGCTTTCTTT. Complete variable domain (other parts from reference TRBV11-3 and TRBJ1-1): EAGVVQSPRYKIIEKKQPVAFWCNPISGHNTLYWYLQNLGQGPELLIRYENEEAVDDSQLPKDRFSAERLKGVDSTLKIQPAELGDSAVYLCASSTRTGALNTEAFFGQGTRLTVV.

This clonotype was counted only a few times. The chain employs TRBV18 and TRBJ1-1; D call uncertain. The CDR3 is made up of 14 amino acids. The V end lost 2 bases, the J end lost 6 bases, and 13 bases lay between the germline ends. Germline CDR1 KGHSH, CDR2 LQKENI. The CDR3 is CASSPKTFRAEAFF. The CDR3 bases are TGTGCCAGCTCACCAAAGACGTTCCGAGCTGAAGCTTTCTTT.

There are a few counts of this clonotype. The V and J genes are TRBV7-7 and TRBJ2-7, with 13 bases matching TRBD2. Germline CDR1 and CDR2: SSHAT and FNYEAQ (reference sequence). After removal of 5 bases from V and 0 bases from J, the junction contained 4 bases not matched to a gene. The CDR3 length is 16 residues. CDR3 residues: CASSPGLAGSSYEQYF. CDR3 bases: TGTGCCAGCAGCCCGGGACTAGCGGGGAGCTCCTACGAGCAGTACTTC. Complete variable domain (other parts from reference TRBV7-7 and TRBJ2-7): GAGVSQSPRYKVTKRGQDVTLRCDPISSHATLYWYQQALGQGPEFLTYFNYEAQPDKSGLPSDRFSAERPEGSISTLTIQRTEQRDSAMYRCASSPGLAGSSYEQYFGPGTRLTVT.